The T cell receptor beta chain described here comes from a study of OX40 agonist ivuxolimab in advanced cancers. Clones were read by immunoSEQ multiplex PCR, and TCRdb kept only the in-frame ones, dropping some. The sample contains about 64,000 clones, approximately 88% of which appear only once. V gave up 2 bases and J gave up 1 base, with 8 bases separating them. The germline CDR1 and CDR2 sequences are LNHNV and YYDKDF (reference sequence). The CDR3 contains 14 residues. The sample was CD4+ or CD8+ T cells sorted from blood, taken in a trial of the OX40 agonist ivuxolimab. V is TRBV15 and J is TRBJ1-1; no definite D call. The TCR sequence derives from an adult with an advanced solid tumor such as melanoma, head and neck, liver or kidney cancer. The CDR3 loop is CATSRSRGNTEAFF. The CDR3 DNA follows: TGTGCCACCAGCAGATCCCGCGGGAACACTGAAGCTTTCTTT.